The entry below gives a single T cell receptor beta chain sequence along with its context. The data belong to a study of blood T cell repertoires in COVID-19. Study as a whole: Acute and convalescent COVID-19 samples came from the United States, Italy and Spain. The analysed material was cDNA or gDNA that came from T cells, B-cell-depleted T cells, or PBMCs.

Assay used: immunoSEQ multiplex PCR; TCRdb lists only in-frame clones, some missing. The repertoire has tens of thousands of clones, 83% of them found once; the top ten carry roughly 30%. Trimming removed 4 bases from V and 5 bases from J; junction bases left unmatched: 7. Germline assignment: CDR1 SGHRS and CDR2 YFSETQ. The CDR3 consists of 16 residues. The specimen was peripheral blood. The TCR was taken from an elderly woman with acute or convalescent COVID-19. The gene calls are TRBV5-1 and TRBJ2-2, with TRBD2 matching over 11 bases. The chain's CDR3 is CASSEGTSGLTGELFF. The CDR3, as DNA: TGCGCCAGCAGCGAGGGGACTAGCGGCCTTACCGGGGAGCTGTTTTTT.